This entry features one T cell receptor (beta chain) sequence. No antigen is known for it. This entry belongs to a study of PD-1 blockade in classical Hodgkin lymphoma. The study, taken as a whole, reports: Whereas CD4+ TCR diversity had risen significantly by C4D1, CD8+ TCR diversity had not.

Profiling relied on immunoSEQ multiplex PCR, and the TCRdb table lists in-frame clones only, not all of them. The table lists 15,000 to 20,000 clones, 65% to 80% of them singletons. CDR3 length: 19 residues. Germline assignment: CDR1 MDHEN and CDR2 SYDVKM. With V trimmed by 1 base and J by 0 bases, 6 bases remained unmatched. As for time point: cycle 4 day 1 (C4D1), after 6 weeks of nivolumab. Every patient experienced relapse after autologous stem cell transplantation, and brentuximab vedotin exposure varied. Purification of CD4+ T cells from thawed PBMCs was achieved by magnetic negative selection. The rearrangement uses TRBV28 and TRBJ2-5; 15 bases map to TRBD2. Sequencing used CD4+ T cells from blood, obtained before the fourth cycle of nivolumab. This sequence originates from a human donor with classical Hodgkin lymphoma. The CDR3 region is CASSLSWTSGREDQETQYF. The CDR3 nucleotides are TGTGCCAGCAGTTTATCCTGGACTAGCGGGAGGGAGGACCAAGAGACCCAGTACTTC. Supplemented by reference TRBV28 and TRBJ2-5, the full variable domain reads DVKVTQSSRYLVKRTGEKVFLECVQDMDHENMFWYRQDPGLGLRLIYFSYDVKMKEKGDIPEGYSVSREKKERFSLILESASTNQTSMYLCASSLSWTSGREDQETQYFGPGTRLLVL.